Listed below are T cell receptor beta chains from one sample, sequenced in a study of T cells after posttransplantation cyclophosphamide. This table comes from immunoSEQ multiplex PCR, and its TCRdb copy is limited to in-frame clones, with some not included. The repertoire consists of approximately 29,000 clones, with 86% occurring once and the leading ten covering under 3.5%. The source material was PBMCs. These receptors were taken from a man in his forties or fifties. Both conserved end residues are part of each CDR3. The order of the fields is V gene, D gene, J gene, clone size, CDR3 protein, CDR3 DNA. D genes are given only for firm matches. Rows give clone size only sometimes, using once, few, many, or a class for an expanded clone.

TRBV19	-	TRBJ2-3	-	CASSIGPGNRVTDTQYF	TGTGCCAGTAGTATAGGACCGGGAAATCGGGTCACAGATACGCAGTATTTT
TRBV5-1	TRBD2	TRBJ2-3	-	CASSIASGGGADTQYF	TGCGCCAGCAGCATCGCTAGCGGGGGGGGCGCAGATACGCAGTATTTT
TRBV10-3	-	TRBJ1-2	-	CAITEGNYGYTF	TGTGCCATCACGGAGGGTAACTATGGCTACACCTTC
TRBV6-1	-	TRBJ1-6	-	CASSDNQGNSPLHF	TGTGCCAGCAGTGACAATCAGGGAAATTCACCCCTCCACTTT
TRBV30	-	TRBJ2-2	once	CAWMSGAFAGELFF	TGTGCCTGGATGTCGGGAGCGTTTGCCGGGGAGCTGTTTTTT
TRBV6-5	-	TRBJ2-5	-	CASRTPAGTQYF	TGTGCCAGCAGGACTCCCGCGGGGACCCAGTACTTC
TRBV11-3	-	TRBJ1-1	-	CASSLYGVQNTEAFF	TGTGCCAGCAGCCTCTACGGGGTTCAGAACACTGAAGCTTTCTTT
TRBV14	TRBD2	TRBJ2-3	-	CASSAWGLGTDTQYF	TGTGCCAGCTCCGCCTGGGGACTAGGCACAGATACGCAGTATTTT
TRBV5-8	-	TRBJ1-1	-	CASSFEGFGAFF	TGTGCCAGCAGCTTTGAGGGTTTCGGCGCTTTCTTT
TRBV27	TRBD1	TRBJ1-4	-	CASSLRDRGSKLFF	TGTGCCAGCAGCCTCCGGGACAGGGGATCAAAACTGTTTTTT
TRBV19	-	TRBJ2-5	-	CASSIRRYQETQYF	TGTGCCAGTAGTATACGCAGGTACCAAGAGACCCAGTACTTC
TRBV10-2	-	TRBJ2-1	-	CASSEGSFTEQFF	TGCGCCAGCAGTGAGGGCTCCTTTACGGAGCAGTTCTTC
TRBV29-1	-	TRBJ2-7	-	CSVGTGGSRGEQYF	TGCAGCGTTGGAACAGGCGGTAGCCGAGGCGAGCAGTACTTC
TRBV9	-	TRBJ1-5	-	CASSVDTGRNQPQHF	TGTGCCAGCAGCGTAGATACAGGGCGGAATCAGCCCCAGCATTTT
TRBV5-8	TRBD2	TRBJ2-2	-	CASSLGGASISGELFF	TGTGCCAGCAGCCTCGGGGGGGCGTCAATTTCCGGGGAGCTGTTTTTT
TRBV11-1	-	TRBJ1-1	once	CASSRTPNTEAFF	TGTGCCAGCAGCCGAACACCAAACACTGAAGCTTTCTTT
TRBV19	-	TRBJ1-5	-	CASSLQTGINQPQHF	TGTGCCAGTAGTCTACAGACAGGAATCAATCAGCCCCAGCATTTT
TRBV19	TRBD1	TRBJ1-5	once	CASSIPGQGHQPQHF	TGTGCCAGTAGTATTCCGGGACAGGGTCATCAGCCCCAGCATTTT
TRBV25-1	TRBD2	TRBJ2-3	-	CASSEYRRGGADTQYF	TGTGCCAGCAGTGAATATAGGCGGGGGGGGGCAGATACGCAGTATTTT
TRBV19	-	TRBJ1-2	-	CASSSYYGYTF	TGTGCCAGTAGTTCTTACTATGGCTACACCTTC
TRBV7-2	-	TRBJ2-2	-	CASSLSALGGQNTGELFF	TGTGCCAGCAGCTTATCGGCCCTGGGGGGTCAGAACACCGGGGAGCTGTTTTTT
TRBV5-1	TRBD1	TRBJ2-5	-	CASSFSSGQQETQYF	TGCGCCAGCAGCTTCTCATCGGGACAGCAAGAGACCCAGTACTTC
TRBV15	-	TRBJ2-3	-	CATSRAHDRFGDTQYF	TGTGCCACCAGCAGAGCCCATGACAGATTCGGGGATACGCAGTATTTT
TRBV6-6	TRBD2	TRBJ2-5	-	CASRPPGTSGAGEYF	TGTGCCAGCCGACCCCCCGGGACTAGCGGCGCGGGGGAGTACTTC
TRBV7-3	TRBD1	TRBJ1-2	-	CASSLTDRGGGYTF	TGTGCCAGCAGCTTAACGGACAGGGGCGGAGGCTACACCTTC
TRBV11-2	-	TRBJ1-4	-	CASSTRGSANEKLFF	TGTGCCAGCAGCACCAGGGGTTCGGCTAATGAAAAACTGTTTTTT
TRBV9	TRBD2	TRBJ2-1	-	CASSGRGDNEQFF	TGTGCCAGCAGCGGGCGGGGGGACAATGAGCAGTTCTTC
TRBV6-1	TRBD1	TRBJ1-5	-	CASSPGTGEAQPQHF	TGTGCCAGCAGTCCTGGGACAGGGGAGGCCCAGCCCCAGCATTTT
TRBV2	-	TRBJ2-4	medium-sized	CASSDAGDLGDF	TGTGCCAGCAGTGACGCAGGGGACCTTGGAGACTTC
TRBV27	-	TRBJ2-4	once	CASSRVAKNIQYF	TGTGCCAGCAGTCGGGTAGCCAAAAACATTCAGTACTTC
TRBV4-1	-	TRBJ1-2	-	CASSPSGGSNYGYTF	TGCGCCAGCAGCCCCAGCGGGGGGTCCAACTATGGCTACACCTTC
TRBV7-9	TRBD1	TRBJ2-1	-	CASSARTGFGTQVQFF	TGTGCCAGCAGCGCCAGGACAGGGTTCGGGACTCAGGTGCAGTTCTTC
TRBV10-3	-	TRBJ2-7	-	CAIRGQGSSYEQYF	TGTGCCATCAGGGGGCAGGGATCCTCCTACGAGCAGTACTTC
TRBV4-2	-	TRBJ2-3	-	CASSLGLSDTQYF	TGTGCCAGCAGCCTCGGACTATCTGATACGCAGTATTTT
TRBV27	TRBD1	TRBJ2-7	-	CASKRTGGSEQYF	TGTGCCAGCAAAAGGACAGGGGGGAGCGAGCAGTACTTC
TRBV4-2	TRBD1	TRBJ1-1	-	CASSPSDRVGTEAFF	TGTGCCAGCAGCCCCTCGGACAGGGTAGGGACTGAAGCTTTCTTT
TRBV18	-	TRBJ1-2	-	CASSLNQVTSSEGHGYTF	TGTGCCAGCTCACTTAATCAAGTAACGAGTTCGGAGGGGCATGGCTACACCTTC
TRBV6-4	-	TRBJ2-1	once	CARLSTPPGAYNEQFF	TGTGCCAGACTCTCGACACCACCCGGGGCCTACAATGAGCAGTTCTTC
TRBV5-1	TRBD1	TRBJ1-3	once	CASSLGTSTGAGNTIYF	TGCGCCAGCAGCTTGGGAACCTCGACAGGGGCTGGAAACACCATATATTTT
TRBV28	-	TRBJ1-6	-	CASRGSQSSYNSPLHF	TGTGCCAGCAGGGGCAGTCAGAGCTCCTATAATTCACCCCTCCACTTT
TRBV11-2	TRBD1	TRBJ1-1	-	CASSSPGQVNTEAFF	TGTGCCAGCAGCTCACCGGGACAGGTGAACACTGAAGCTTTCTTT
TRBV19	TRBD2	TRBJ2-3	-	CASSIYSGGSTDTQYF	TGTGCCAGTAGTATCTATAGCGGGGGGTCCACAGATACGCAGTATTTT
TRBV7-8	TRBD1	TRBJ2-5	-	CASSHTGTGGAWQYF	TGTGCCAGCAGCCACACCGGGACAGGGGGCGCGTGGCAGTACTTC
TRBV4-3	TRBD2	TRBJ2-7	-	CASSQDLAGGSYEQYF	TGCGCCAGCAGCCAGGATTTAGCGGGGGGGTCCTACGAGCAGTACTTC
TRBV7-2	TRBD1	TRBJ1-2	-	CASSPRTGDARGYTF	TGTGCCAGCAGCCCTCGGACAGGGGACGCCCGTGGCTACACCTTC
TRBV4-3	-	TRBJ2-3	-	CASSLGMAGATDTQYF	TGCGCCAGCAGCCTAGGTATGGCAGGCGCCACAGATACGCAGTATTTT
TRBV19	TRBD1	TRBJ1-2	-	CASSRQGTYGYTF	TGTGCCAGTAGTCGACAGGGGACCTATGGCTACACCTTC
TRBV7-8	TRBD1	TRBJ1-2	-	CASSQRDRAPKGYTF	TGTGCCAGCAGCCAAAGGGACAGGGCCCCAAAAGGCTACACCTTC
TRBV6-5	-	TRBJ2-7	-	CASKRKGGLVEQYF	TGTGCCAGCAAACGTAAGGGGGGGTTAGTCGAGCAGTACTTC
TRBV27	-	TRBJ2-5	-	CATGDSRIPETQYF	TGTGCCACCGGGGACTCCCGCATTCCGGAGACCCAGTACTTC